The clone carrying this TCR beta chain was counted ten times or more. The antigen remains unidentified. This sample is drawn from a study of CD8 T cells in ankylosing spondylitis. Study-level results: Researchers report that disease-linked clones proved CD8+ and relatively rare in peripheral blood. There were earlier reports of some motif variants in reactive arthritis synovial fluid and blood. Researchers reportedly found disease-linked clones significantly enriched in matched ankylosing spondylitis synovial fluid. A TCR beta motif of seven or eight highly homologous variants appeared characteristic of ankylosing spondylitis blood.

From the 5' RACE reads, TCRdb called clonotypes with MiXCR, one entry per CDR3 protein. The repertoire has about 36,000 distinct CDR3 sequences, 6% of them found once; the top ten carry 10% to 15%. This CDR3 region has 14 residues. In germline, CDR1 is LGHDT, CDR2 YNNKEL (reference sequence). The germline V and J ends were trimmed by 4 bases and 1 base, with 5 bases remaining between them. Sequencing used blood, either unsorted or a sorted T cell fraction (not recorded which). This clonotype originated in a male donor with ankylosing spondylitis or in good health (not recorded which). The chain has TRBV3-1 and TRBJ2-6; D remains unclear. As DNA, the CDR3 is TGTGCCAGCAGCCGGGCGTCTGGGGCCAACGTCCTGACTTTC. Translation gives CASSRASGANVLTF.